The clone carrying this TCR beta chain has only a few counts. Its antigen remains unidentified. A template switching step contributed a universal primer site, while unique molecular identifiers were present in the cDNA. TCRdb processed the 5' RACE reads anew with MiXCR; each CDR3 protein has one entry. The sample consists of 200,000 to 300,000 distinct CDR3 sequences, more than 9% of them appearing once. This entry is derived from a study of identical twins. General study points: Where out-of-frame alpha sequences were twin-shared, they showed excess low generation probability.

This CDR3 comprises 20 residues. Trimming removed 4 bases at V and 0 bases at J, with 22 bases between. Germline CDR1 MNHEY, CDR2 SVGEGT. The rearrangement uses TRBV6-2 or TRBV6-3 and TRBJ1-6; D may be TRBD1 (5 bases). This clonotype was obtained from a man over 45 in good health. The sample was memory T cells sorted from blood. The CDR3 sequence is CASSSVPAGALSSYNSPLHF. CDR3 sequence (DNA): TGTGCCAGCAGTTCCGTTCCTGCCGGGGCACTTAGCTCCTATAATTCACCCCTCCACTTT.